The 20 T cell receptor beta chains below were found in one sample sequenced in a study of T cells in localized non-small cell lung cancer. Profiling relied on immunoSEQ multiplex PCR, and the TCRdb table lists in-frame clones only, not all of them. The top ten clones hold roughly 4% of a sample with under 20,000 clones, just over 90% of them seen once. This specimen consisted of peripheral blood, obtained before any cancer treatment. All receptors derive from a male donor older than 55 with stage I squamous cell lung carcinoma.

The chain carries TRBV19 and TRBJ2-5; possible D gene TRBD2, 5 bases. Trimming left V 10 bases short and J 2 bases short, with 14 bases between. The CDR3 length is 13 residues. CDR1 is LNHDA, CDR2 SQIVND, per germline (reference sequence). The CDR3 nucleotides are TGTGCCACCTCCGGGAACGCACAAGAGACCCAGTACTTC. Translated: CATSGNAQETQYF.

The CDR3 reads CASRKGQGGNQPQHF. CDR3 sequence (DNA): TGTGCCAGCAGAAAAGGACAGGGCGGCAATCAGCCCCAGCATTTT. This rearrangement joins TRBV28 to TRBJ1-5; 8 nucleotides agree with TRBD1. The CDR3 covers 15 residues. V was clipped by 6 bases and J by 2 bases; unmatched bases: 6. Germline-derived CDR1 and CDR2 are MDHEN and SYDVKM.

The gene calls are TRBV2 and TRBJ2-5; D remains unclear. The CDR3 spans 11 residues. Germline CDR1 and CDR2: SNHLY and FYNNEI. V lost 6 bases, J lost 2 bases, and 4 bases lay in between. CDR3 amino acids: CASRDQETQYF. DNA for the CDR3: TGTGCCAGCAGAGATCAAGAGACCCAGTACTTC. The entire variable domain, with the rest obtained from reference TRBV2 and TRBJ2-5, is as follows: EPEVTQTPSHQVTQMGQEVILRCVPISNHLYFYWYRQILGQKVEFLVSFYNNEISEKSEIFDDQFSVERPDGSNFTLKIRSTKLEDSAMYFCASRDQETQYFGPGTRLLVL.

The CDR3 DNA sequence: TGTGCCAGCAGTATGACGCCTGGGGAAAAACTGTTTTTT. It codes for CASSMTPGEKLFF. V and J are TRBV6-1 and TRBJ1-4; D is undetermined. The V and J ends lost 5 bases and 8 bases respectively, with 12 bases between them. Germline V gives CDR1 MNHNS, CDR2 SASEGT. The CDR3 sequence is 13 residues long.

This clone turned up a few times. The rearrangement links TRBV9 to TRBJ2-3; the match to TRBD2 covers 11 bases. Per germline, CDR1 SGDLS and CDR2 YYNGEE. Losses at the gene ends were 3 bases for V and 4 bases for J; bases not matched to a gene: 13. This CDR3 contains 18 residues. The CDR3 loop is CASSAGPGTSGLSDTQYF. The CDR3 DNA reads as TGTGCCAGCAGCGCAGGTCCCGGGACTAGCGGACTTTCAGATACGCAGTATTTT.

The J gene is TRBJ2-5, the V gene TRBV27; a possible D gene is TRBD2 (5 bases). Germline assignment: CDR1 MNHEY and CDR2 SMNVEV (reference sequence). This CDR3 region has 13 residues. Trimming removed 3 bases from V and 3 bases from J, with 8 bases in between. The DNA of the CDR3 is TGTGCCAGCAGTTTTTACGGGGAAGAGACCCAGTACTTC. This sequence encodes CASSFYGEETQYF.

The chain uses TRBV2 and TRBJ2-2; perhaps TRBD1 as D (6 bases). The ends were cut back, 5 bases at V and 1 base at J, with 8 bases in the middle. Germline CDR1 and CDR2: SNHLY and FYNNEI. There are 14 residues in the CDR3. The CDR3 loop is CASSRQENTGELFF. CDR3 nucleotides: TGTGCCAGCAGTAGACAGGAGAACACCGGGGAGCTGTTTTTT.

The chain uses TRBV2 and TRBJ1-3, with 8 bases matching TRBD1. The V segment lost 9 bases and the J segment 4 bases; nucleotides outside the gene matches: 8. The V gene's germline CDR1 is SNHLY and CDR2 FYNNEI. The CDR3 is made up of 14 amino acids. This CDR3 is CASDDRGGGNTIYF. CDR3 in DNA: TGTGCCAGTGACGACAGGGGCGGCGGAAACACCATATATTTT. Based on the CDR3 plus reference TRBV2 and TRBJ1-3, the full variable domain is EPEVTQTPSHQVTQMGQEVILRCVPISNHLYFYWYRQILGQKVEFLVSFYNNEISEKSEIFDDQFSVERPDGSNFTLKIRSTKLEDSAMYFCASDDRGGGNTIYFGEGSWLTVV.

The chain recombines TRBV27 with TRBJ1-3, with D perhaps TRBD1 (5 bases). This CDR3 contains 13 residues. Germline V gene lookup returns CDR1 MNHEY and CDR2 SMNVEV (reference sequence). Trimming cost V 3 bases and J 4 bases, with 7 bases left between them. CDR3 protein: CASSFREGNTIYF. CDR3 DNA sequence: TGTGCCAGCAGTTTCAGGGAGGGAAACACCATATATTTT.

This rearrangement joins TRBV28 to TRBJ1-2; weak D call: TRBD1 (5 bases). Germline V gene data show CDR1 as MDHEN and CDR2 as SYDVKM. The V end lost 2 bases, the J end lost 0 bases, and 13 bases lay between the germline ends. The CDR3 covers 16 residues. CDR3 nucleotides: TGTGCCAGCAGTTTAGGGGCGGCAGGGTCTAACTATGGCTACACCTTC. Residues: CASSLGAAGSNYGYTF.

This clone was observed once. The chain uses TRBV18 and TRBJ1-4; D is undetermined. Trimming left V 1 base short and J 3 bases short, with 9 bases between. The germline CDR1 and CDR2 sequences are KGHSH and LQKENI. CDR3 length: 15 residues. In DNA form, the CDR3 reads TGTGCCAGCTCACCACGGGAAATTTCTAATGAAAAACTGTTTTTT. Its protein product is CASSPREISNEKLFF.

The J gene is TRBJ1-1, the V gene TRBV29-1; no reliable D call. This CDR3 is built from 12 residues. Trimming cost V 3 bases and J 3 bases, with 8 bases left between them. CDR1 SQVTM and CDR2 ANQGSEA come from the germline V gene. The CDR3 DNA reads as TGCAGCGTTGATAGCAGACACACTGAAGCTTTCTTT. This codes for CSVDSRHTEAFF.

In the case of this clone: Within the sample, other DNA sequences also encode this same CDR3. V and J are TRBV28 and TRBJ2-1; TRBD1 or TRBD2 may be the D gene (5 bases each). Germline CDR1 MDHEN, CDR2 SYDVKM. The V and J ends lost 2 bases and 3 bases respectively, with 11 bases between them. CDR3 length: 15 amino acids. The DNA of the CDR3 is TGTGCCAGCAGTTTAGGGGGAACTGTCTACAATGAGCAGTTCTTC. Translating it yields CASSLGGTVYNEQFF. Variable domain in full (rest from reference TRBV28 and TRBJ2-1): DVKVTQSSRYLVKRTGEKVFLECVQDMDHENMFWYRQDPGLGLRLIYFSYDVKMKEKGDIPEGYSVSREKKERFSLILESASTNQTSMYLCASSLGGTVYNEQFFGPGTRLTVL.

This clone was picked up one time. The genes are TRBV4-2 and TRBJ1-5; the D is unclear. CDR1 LGHNA and CDR2 YNFKEQ come from the germline V gene. V gave up 1 base and J gave up 0 bases, with 7 bases separating them. The CDR3 loop spans 15 amino acids. CDR3 residues: CASSQGAVSNQPQHF. The CDR3 nucleotides read TGTGCCAGCAGCCAAGGGGCAGTTAGCAATCAGCCCCAGCATTTT.

The V gene is TRBV19, the J gene TRBJ2-7, with D perhaps given as TRBD1 or TRBD2 (5 bases each). V was cut by 4 bases and J by 1 base, with 11 bases left in between. The CDR3 loop spans 14 amino acids. Germline lookup yields CDR1 LNHDA and CDR2 SQIVND (reference sequence). CDR3 sequence reads: CASSSRDGSYEQYF. The DNA of the CDR3 is TGTGCCAGTAGTAGCCGGGACGGATCCTACGAGCAGTACTTC.

This clone was detected a few times. The rearrangement links TRBV30 to TRBJ1-2, with no clear D. Trimming shortened V by 3 bases and J by 6 bases, and 11 bases separated the two germline ends. The CDR3 is 12 amino acids. Germline V lookup: CDR1 GTSNPN, CDR2 SVGIG (reference sequence). The CDR3 reads CAWSVGGHGYTF. Here the CDR3 DNA reads TGTGCCTGGAGCGTAGGAGGACATGGCTACACCTTC.

The rearrangement joins TRBV28 to TRBJ2-3, with TRBD2 matching over 7 bases. The ends lost 5 bases at V and 5 bases at J; junction bases unmatched: 7. Germline V gene lookup returns CDR1 MDHEN and CDR2 SYDVKM. The length of the CDR3 is 14 residues. In nucleotides, the CDR3 is TGTGCCAGCAGTCCTCGGACTAGAGAAGATACGCAGTATTTT. This encodes CASSPRTREDTQYF.

For the CDR3, the DNA is TGTGCCAGCAGCCCAGGGGTCACTGGGGCCAACGTCCTGACTTTC. Amino acid sequence: CASSPGVTGANVLTF. J is TRBJ2-6 and V is TRBV11-3; maybe TRBD1 (6 bases). The CDR3 extends over 15 amino acids. Germline CDR1 is SGHNT and CDR2 is YENEEA. Trimming stripped 5 bases from V and 2 bases from J, with 10 bases between.

The V and J genes are TRBV5-1 and TRBJ2-5; perhaps TRBD2 as D (5 bases). Trimming took off 0 bases at V and 7 bases at J, with 13 bases between the two ends. CDR1 and CDR2 (germline): SGHRS, YFSETQ. The CDR3 is 14 amino acids. The CDR3 coding sequence is TGCGCCAGCAGCTTGGGCCCCGGGGAAGCGACCCAGTACTTC. Residues: CASSLGPGEATQYF.

V and J are TRBV7-6 and TRBJ2-6; no firm D call. This CDR3 has 16 amino acids. Germline V gene sequence: CDR1 SGHVS, CDR2 FNYEAQ. V gave up 2 bases and J gave up 0 bases, with 8 bases separating them. DNA for the CDR3: TGTGCCAGCAGCTTAACCCCCTACTCTGGGGCCAACGTCCTGACTTTC. It yields the protein CASSLTPYSGANVLTF.